Listed here are 20 T cell receptor beta chains from one sample, sequenced in a study of blood T cell repertoires in COVID-19. Using immunoSEQ multiplex PCR, the repertoire was profiled, and TCRdb retains in-frame clones only, with some absent. The sample consists of 150,000 to 200,000 clones, over 80% of them appearing once. The sample comprised PBMCs or T cells enriched from blood (not recorded which). Source of these receptors: a man between 65 and 85 years old who had been exposed to COVID-19.

This chain links TRBV9 with TRBJ2-1, with TRBD2 matching over 8 bases. This CDR3 is built from 15 residues. The V segment lost 2 bases and the J segment 4 bases; nucleotides outside the gene matches: 5. Germline values: CDR1 SGDLS, CDR2 YYNGEE. DNA for the CDR3: TGTGCCAGCAGCGTGGCAACTAGCGGTTACAATGAGCAGTTCTTC. Translating gives CASSVATSGYNEQFF.

This chain uses TRBV5-4 with TRBJ2-1; 11 nucleotides match TRBD2. V lost 2 bases, J lost 6 bases, and 4 bases stayed unmatched. The CDR3 consists of 15 residues. Germline V gene lookup returns CDR1 SGHNT and CDR2 YYREEE (reference sequence). CDR3 DNA: TGTGCCAGCAGCTTCCCTAGCGGGGGGAGCAATGAGCAGTTCTTC. Protein product: CASSFPSGGSNEQFF.

J is TRBJ1-1 and V is TRBV29-1; D unresolved. Trimming left V 5 bases short and J 3 bases short, with 13 bases between. Germline V CDR1 and CDR2: SQVTM, ANQGSEA. The CDR3 length is 13 residues. The CDR3, as DNA: TGCAGCGTTAGCGCCCGGAGGGACACTGAAGCTTTCTTT. Translated: CSVSARRDTEAFF.

There are a few counts of this clone. Other DNA sequences in the sample encode the same CDR3. The rearrangement links TRBV2 to TRBJ1-2, with D maybe TRBD1 (5 bases). Germline values: CDR1 SNHLY, CDR2 FYNNEI. V gave up 4 bases and J gave up 1 base, with 7 bases separating them. The CDR3 extends over 13 amino acids. The CDR3 region is CASSVQGNYGYTF. The DNA for the CDR3 is TGTGCCAGCAGTGTCCAGGGTAACTATGGCTACACCTTC.

Concerning this clone itself: Other DNA sequences in the same sample also yield this CDR3. The gene calls are TRBV2 and TRBJ2-3, with D unclear. This CDR3 is 13 amino acids long. The V end lost 6 bases, the J end lost 0 bases, and 7 bases lay between the germline ends. Germline V gene data show CDR1 as SNHLY and CDR2 as FYNNEI. DNA of the CDR3: TGTGCCAGCAGGGCCGGGAGCACAGATACGCAGTATTTT. Encoded protein: CASRAGSTDTQYF.

In its sample, this clone was seen once. The chain combines TRBV20-1 with TRBJ1-5; a possible D gene is TRBD1 (5 bases). This CDR3 comprises 15 residues. Deletions cut 3 bases from V and 4 bases from J, with 16 bases between. Germline loops: CDR1 DFQATT, CDR2 SNEGSKA (reference sequence). For the CDR3, the DNA is TGCAGTGCTAGTAGAGGGACGGAGGGAAATCAGCCCCAGCATTTT. It yields the protein CSASRGTEGNQPQHF.

The chain employs TRBV11-2 and TRBJ2-6; D not resolved. CDR1 SGHAT and CDR2 FQNNGV come from the germline V gene. The V gene lost 5 bases and the J gene lost 0 bases, with 8 bases spanning the gap. The CDR3 sequence is 15 residues long. The DNA for the CDR3 is TGTGCCAGCAGCGCTAGTATCTCTGGGGCCAACGTCCTGACTTTC. Translation gives CASSASISGANVLTF.

This clone was recorded only once. The chain joins TRBV3-1 (or the pseudogene TRBV3-2) to TRBJ2-2, with 11 positions matching TRBD2. Trimming removed 2 bases from V and 2 bases from J; junction bases left unmatched: 1. The CDR3 has 16 amino acids. Per germline, CDR1 LGHDT and CDR2 YNNKEL (reference sequence). The CDR3 loop reads CASSQTSGRNTGELFF. The CDR3 bases are TGTGCCAGCAGCCAAACTAGCGGGAGAAACACCGGGGAGCTGTTTTTT.

The chain uses TRBV6-5 and TRBJ1-6, with TRBD1 identical over 9 bases. Germline trimming cut 2 bases from V and 9 bases from J; bases unmatched to any gene: 5. The CDR3 consists of 15 residues. The V gene's germline CDR1 is MNHEY and CDR2 SVGAGI. CDR3 residues: CASSYETGGSSPLHF. The CDR3 region has the DNA TGTGCCAGCAGTTACGAGACAGGGGGAAGTTCACCCCTCCACTTT.

This clone was observed a single time. The chain links TRBV15 to TRBJ1-4; tentatively, D is TRBD1 (5 bases). The V end lost 8 bases, the J end lost 5 bases, and 15 bases lay between the germline ends. The CDR3 totals 14 residues. CDR1 and CDR2 from the germline V gene are LNHNV and YYDKDF (reference sequence). The chain's CDR3 is CATCHGAGNEKLFF. The CDR3 region has the DNA TGTGCCACCTGCCATGGAGCAGGGAATGAAAAACTGTTTTTT.

This clone was observed once. The chain carries TRBV7-3 and TRBJ1-1; no reliable D call. The CDR3 consists of 13 residues. V was clipped by 5 bases and J by 1 base, with 8 bases between them. The germline V gene has CDR1 SGHTA and CDR2 FQGTGA. The CDR3 bases are TGTGCCAGCAGCACCACAGCGAACACTGAAGCTTTCTTT. It yields the protein CASSTTANTEAFF.

The rearrangement links TRBV28 to TRBJ1-6, with 7 nucleotides matching TRBD1. The CDR3 runs 15 residues. With 8 bases clipped from V and 6 bases from J, the junction kept 10 bases outside the gene matches. Germline V gene lookup returns CDR1 MDHEN and CDR2 SYDVKM. The CDR3 coding sequence is TGTGCCAGCGGGTTTAGGGGGCGCCCTAATTCACCCCTCCACTTT. Amino acids: CASGFRGRPNSPLHF.

The chain recombines TRBV5-8 with TRBJ1-6, with 8 bases that match TRBD1. After removal of 5 bases from V and 7 bases from J, the junction contained 11 bases not matched to a gene. The CDR3 has 16 amino acids. The germline V gene encodes CDR1 SGHTS and CDR2 YDEGEE. The CDR3 DNA reads TGTGCCAGCAGATCCCAACAGGGGGAGATGAATTCACCCCTCCACTTT. Translation: CASRSQQGEMNSPLHF.

The V and J genes are TRBV7-8 and TRBJ2-7; 9 bases match TRBD2. V shed 3 bases, J shed 3 bases, and the junction held 6 bases outside the gene matches. The CDR3 length is 15 residues. The germline V gene encodes CDR1 SGHVS and CDR2 FQNEAQ. The DNA of the CDR3 is TGTGCCAGCAGCTTTTCTCTAGCGGGAAGCTACGAGCAGTACTTC. Protein: CASSFSLAGSYEQYF.

The genes are TRBV13 and TRBJ2-7, with D perhaps TRBD1 (7 bases). CDR1 and CDR2 from the germline V gene are PRHDT and FYEKMQ (reference sequence). V lost 4 bases and J lost 3, with 19 bases in between. The CDR3 loop spans 16 amino acids. The CDR3 here is CASSSQARQGGYEQYF. The DNA for the CDR3 is TGTGCCAGCAGCTCCCAAGCACGACAGGGAGGCTACGAGCAGTACTTC. Full variable domain (outside the CDR3, taken from reference TRBV13 and TRBJ2-7): AAGVIQSPRHLIKEKRETATLKCYPIPRHDTVYWYQQGPGQDPQFLISFYEKMQSDKGSIPDRFSAQQFSDYHSELNMSSLELGDSALYFCASSSQARQGGYEQYFGPGTRLTVT.

V and J are TRBV6-5 and TRBJ2-7, with TRBD1 identical over 8 bases. The CDR3 runs 13 residues. The ends lost 7 bases at V and 6 bases at J; junction bases unmatched: 8. Germline-derived CDR1 and CDR2 are MNHEY and SVGAGI. The CDR3 is CASTPSGGLEQYF. The CDR3 region has the DNA TGTGCCAGCACCCCTTCAGGGGGCCTCGAGCAGTACTTC.

This clone has only a few counts. The chain links TRBV11-2 to TRBJ1-1, with 7 bases identical to TRBD1. The CDR3 loop spans 13 amino acids. J gave up 5 bases and V 4 bases, and 4 bases lay outside the gene matches. Germline assignment: CDR1 SGHAT and CDR2 FQNNGV. CDR3 nucleotide sequence: TGTGCCAGCAGCTCTACGGACAGGACTGAAGCTTTCTTT. It yields the protein CASSSTDRTEAFF. Based on the CDR3 plus reference TRBV11-2 and TRBJ1-1, the full variable domain is EAGVAQSPRYKIIEKRQSVAFWCNPISGHATLYWYQQILGQGPKLLIQFQNNGVVDDSQLPKDRFSAERLKGVDSTLKIQPAKLEDSAVYLCASSSTDRTEAFFGQGTRLTVV.

The chain is built from TRBV5-1 and TRBJ1-2; 8 bases match TRBD1. The CDR3 totals 15 residues. V lost 3 bases and J lost 2; bases outside the gene matches: 6. Germline CDR1 and CDR2: SGHRS and YFSETQ. CDR3 DNA: TGCGCCAGCAGCTGGGGGGGACAGGCGAACTATGGCTACACCTTC. This encodes CASSWGGQANYGYTF.

J is TRBJ1-2 and V is TRBV25-1; TRBD1 matches 10 bases. Germline CDR1 MGHDK, CDR2 SYGVNS. CDR3 length equals 14 residues. The V segment lost 5 bases and the J segment 5 bases; nucleotides outside the gene matches: 5. The CDR3 nucleotides read TGTGCCAGCAGTCCTGACAGGGGGCCTTATGGCTACACCTTC. This encodes CASSPDRGPYGYTF.

V and J are TRBV27 and TRBJ1-5; 9 bases line up with TRBD1. Germline values: CDR1 MNHEY, CDR2 SMNVEV (reference sequence). Germline trimming cut 5 bases from V and 1 base from J; bases unmatched to any gene: 9. This CDR3 is built from 17 residues. In DNA, the CDR3 is TGTGCCAGCAGTCTAACAGGGGGCGCGGGGAGCAATCAGCCCCAGCATTTT. Translated, it gives CASSLTGGAGSNQPQHF.